A single sample gave rise to the 15 T cell receptor beta chains below, sequenced in a study of regulatory dendritic cells for organ transplantation. Here immunoSEQ multiplex PCR was the method, and the copy in TCRdb shows in-frame clones only, minus some. The sample gives several thousand clones, around 70% of which show up once; approximately 3.7% is in the top ten. Sorted subsets were CFSE-labeled and cultured four to five days with allogeneic dendritic cells. The antigens for these receptors are not known. The sequenced material came from memory CD4+ T cells from blood cultured with dendritic cells. The subset denotes: CD45RO+ memory T cells. The receptors originated from a human donor in good health.

The V and J genes are TRBV11-3 and TRBJ2-3; D unclear. Per the germline V gene, CDR1 is SGHNT and CDR2 is YENEEA. The CDR3 spans 14 residues. Trimming pared 1 base from V and 6 bases from J, leaving 11 bases between. CDR3 sequence (DNA): TGTGCCAGCAGCTTAGGGCAGCCGCGGGATACGCAGTATTTT. This encodes CASSLGQPRDTQYF. Variable domain in full (rest from reference TRBV11-3 and TRBJ2-3): EAGVVQSPRYKIIEKKQPVAFWCNPISGHNTLYWYLQNLGQGPELLIRYENEEAVDDSQLPKDRFSAERLKGVDSTLKIQPAELGDSAVYLCASSLGQPRDTQYFGPGTRLTVL.

J is TRBJ1-5 and V is TRBV7-9, with D possibly matching TRBD1 (5 bases). The CDR3 is 14 amino acids. V lost 6 bases and J 3 bases, leaving 12 bases between the germline ends. The germline V gene encodes CDR1 SEHNR and CDR2 FQNEAQ (reference sequence). The CDR3 sequence is CASSFTGPNQPQHF. In nucleotides, the CDR3 is TGTGCCAGCAGTTTCACAGGACCCAATCAGCCCCAGCATTTT.

The CDR3 nucleotides read TGTGCCAGCAGCCAGGGACAGGGAACGCAGTATTTT. Translating gives CASSQGQGTQYF. The chain carries TRBV11-3 and TRBJ2-3; 9 nucleotides match TRBD1. Looked up from germline, CDR1 is SGHNT and CDR2 is YENEEA. J gave up 9 bases and V 5 bases, and 3 bases lay outside the gene matches. The CDR3 has 12 amino acids.

The chain uses TRBV4-1 and TRBJ2-2; TRBD2 might be the D (7 bases). Trimming took off 5 bases at V and 2 bases at J, with 18 bases between the two ends. Germline CDR1 and CDR2: MGHRA and YSYEKL. The length of the CDR3 is 17 residues. The CDR3 DNA reads TGCGCCAGCAGCGGGGAGGGGGGAGGGGCTAACACCGGGGAGCTGTTTTTT. Translation gives CASSGEGGGANTGELFF.

The chain is built from TRBV19 and TRBJ1-1, with 7 bases that match TRBD1. CDR1 and CDR2 (germline): LNHDA, SQIVND (reference sequence). CDR3 size: 15 residues. V shed 2 bases, J shed 7 bases, and the junction held 10 bases outside the gene matches. DNA for the CDR3: TGTGCCAGTAGTATAACAGGGGATGAAGGGAATGAAGCTTTCTTT. Translated: CASSITGDEGNEAFF.

The chain couples TRBV5-1 to TRBJ2-3, with 8 bases lining up with TRBD1. Germline V gives CDR1 SGHRS, CDR2 YFSETQ. Trimming took 6 bases from V and 3 from J; bases not matched to a gene: 12. This CDR3 is 16 amino acids long. CDR3 region: CASNTPPQGATDTQYF. In nucleotides, the CDR3 is TGCGCCAGCAACACACCCCCCCAGGGGGCAACAGATACGCAGTATTTT.

This sequence joins TRBV25-1 and TRBJ1-1, with D uncertain. The length of the CDR3 is 14 residues. V was cut by 5 bases and J by 1 base, with 11 bases left in between. Germline V gene sequence: CDR1 MGHDK, CDR2 SYGVNS. In DNA form, the CDR3 reads TGTGCCAGCAGTCAATCTTCAGGGAACACTGAAGCTTTCTTT. It specifies CASSQSSGNTEAFF.

J is TRBJ2-2 and V is TRBV27; 11 nucleotides agree with TRBD1. The CDR3 contains 16 residues. In germline, CDR1 is MNHEY, CDR2 SMNVEV (reference sequence). Unmatched junction bases numbered 3, after V lost 1 base and J lost 5 bases. CDR3 residues: CASSLYGTGGTGELFF. The CDR3 region has the DNA TGTGCCAGCAGTTTATACGGGACAGGGGGGACCGGGGAGCTGTTTTTT.

The J gene is TRBJ1-6, the V gene TRBV4-3, with 7 bases fitting TRBD1. V lost 3 bases and J lost 9; bases outside the gene matches: 11. Germline lookup yields CDR1 LGHNA and CDR2 YSLEER. This CDR3 comprises 16 residues. CDR3 in amino acids: CASSQDLEGASSPLHF. CDR3 DNA: TGCGCCAGCAGCCAGGATCTGGAGGGGGCCAGTTCACCCCTCCACTTT.

On this clone itself: The junction and the germline gene differ at one end; a read error may be behind it. The chain links TRBV5-6 to TRBJ1-3; maybe TRBD1 (6 bases). Germline CDR1 is SGHDT and CDR2 is YYEEEE. The CDR3 runs 16 residues. CDR3 sequence reads: CASSTGGPYSGNTVYF. The CDR3 DNA sequence: TGTGCCAGCAGCACGGGGGGCCCCTACTCTGGAAACACCGTATATTTT.

The chain recombines TRBV27 with TRBJ2-6, with TRBD1 as a possible D gene (6 bases). Trimming stripped 6 bases from V and 4 bases from J, with 10 bases between. This CDR3 spans 14 amino acids. CDR1 and CDR2 (germline): MNHEY, SMNVEV (reference sequence). Here the CDR3 DNA reads TGTGCCAGCAGCCGAGGGACAGGGGCCAACGTCCTGACTTTC. Translated, it gives CASSRGTGANVLTF. The variable domain in full, completed from reference TRBV27 and TRBJ2-6, reads EAQVTQNPRYLITVTGKKLTVTCSQNMNHEYMSWYRQDPGLGLRQIYYSMNVEVTDKGDVPEGYKVSRKEKRNFPLILESPSPNQTSLYFCASSRGTGANVLTFGAGSRLTVL.

The chain combines TRBV6-1 with TRBJ2-7; TRBD1 matches 10 bases. The length of the CDR3 is 14 residues. CDR1 and CDR2 from the germline V gene are MNHNS and SASEGT. Trimming cost V 6 bases and J 4 bases; bases outside gene matches: 6. The CDR3 DNA sequence: TGTGCCAGCAGCTTCGACAGGGGGCATTACGAGCAGTACTTC. Translated, it gives CASSFDRGHYEQYF.

V gene TRBV4-3 combines with J gene TRBJ1-1; the D is unclear. The CDR3 spans 13 residues. V shed 1 base and J shed 5 bases, with 8 bases lying between them. Germline V lookup: CDR1 LGHNA, CDR2 YSLEER. The chain's CDR3 is CASSQGPRTEAFF. Here the CDR3 DNA reads TGCGCCAGCAGCCAAGGGCCGCGGACTGAAGCTTTCTTT.

The V call is TRBV25-1, the J call TRBJ2-1, with a possible D match to TRBD2 (7 bases). Germline V gene data show CDR1 as MGHDK and CDR2 as SYGVNS. The CDR3 spans 15 residues. V lost 5 bases, J lost 8 bases, and 19 bases lay in between. This CDR3 is CASSPTLGGRDEQFF. Written as DNA, the CDR3 is TGTGCCAGCAGTCCAACCTTAGGGGGGAGGGATGAGCAGTTCTTC.

The rearrangement links TRBV7-2 to TRBJ2-1, with a possible D match to TRBD2 (6 bases). Trimming removed 2 bases at V and 10 bases at J, with 21 bases between. Germline CDR1 SGHTA, CDR2 FQGNSA. The CDR3 is 16 amino acids. The CDR3 coding sequence is TGTGCCAGCAGCTTATCCCAGACTAGGGGCCCCAGAGAGCAGTTCTTC. It codes for CASSLSQTRGPREQFF.